This paragraph covers one T cell receptor (beta chain) sequence. Its target is unknown. This specimen comes from a study of blood T cells in healthy people across ages. Findings and limits, study-wide: Because sorting was not performed, PBMCs prevented conclusive naive versus antigen-experienced comparison.

The donors, healthy Caucasians from Russia, were aged roughly 6 to 100. Alongside a J-beta primer mix, a sample-barcoded 5' primer served in a second PCR lasting about 7 to 11 cycles. Each cDNA molecule was tagged by a template-switch adaptor that had 12 random nucleotides. TCRdb re-derived calls from the 5' RACE reads in MiXCR, one entry per CDR3 protein. This table holds 850,000 to 950,000 distinct CDR3 sequences, 29% found once. The clonotype was recovered from a woman of 80 years or more in good health. Source material: blood.

CDR3 loop: CAISESRGEAFF. CDR3 coding DNA: TGTGCCATCAGTGAGTCGAGAGGTGAAGCTTTCTTT. The chain couples TRBV10-3 to TRBJ1-1; D not resolved. Per germline, CDR1 ENHRY and CDR2 SYGVKD. Deletions cut 0 bases from V and 7 bases from J, with 6 bases between. The CDR3 spans 12 residues.